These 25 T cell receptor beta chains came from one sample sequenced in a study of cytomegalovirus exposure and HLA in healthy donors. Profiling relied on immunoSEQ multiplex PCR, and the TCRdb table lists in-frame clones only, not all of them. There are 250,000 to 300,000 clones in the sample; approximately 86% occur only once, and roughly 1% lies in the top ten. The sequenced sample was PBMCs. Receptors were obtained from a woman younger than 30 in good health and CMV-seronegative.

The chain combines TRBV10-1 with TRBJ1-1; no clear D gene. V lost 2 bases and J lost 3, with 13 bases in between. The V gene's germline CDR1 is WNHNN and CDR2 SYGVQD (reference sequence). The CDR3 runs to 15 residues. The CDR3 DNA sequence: TGCGCCAGCAGTGAGACGCGCCAGGTGGACACTGAAGCTTTCTTT. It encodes CASSETRQVDTEAFF.

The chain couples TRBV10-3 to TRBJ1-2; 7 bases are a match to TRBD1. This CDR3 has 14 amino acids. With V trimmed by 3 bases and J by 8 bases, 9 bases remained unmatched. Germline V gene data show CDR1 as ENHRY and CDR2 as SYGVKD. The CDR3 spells CAISEVKGASGYTF. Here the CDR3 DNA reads TGTGCCATCAGTGAAGTGAAGGGGGCATCGGGCTACACCTTC.

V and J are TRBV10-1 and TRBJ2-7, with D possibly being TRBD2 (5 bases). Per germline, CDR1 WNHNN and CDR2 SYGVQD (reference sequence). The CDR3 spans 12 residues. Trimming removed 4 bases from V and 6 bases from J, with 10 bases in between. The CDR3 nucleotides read TGCGCCAGCAGTGGTGCGGGCTCCGAGCAGTACTTC. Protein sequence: CASSGAGSEQYF.

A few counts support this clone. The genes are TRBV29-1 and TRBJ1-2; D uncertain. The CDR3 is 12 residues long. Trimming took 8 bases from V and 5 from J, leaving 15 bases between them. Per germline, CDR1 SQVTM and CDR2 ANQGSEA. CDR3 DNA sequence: TGCAGCATTACAGAGCTTTCATATGGCTACACCTTC. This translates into CSITELSYGYTF.

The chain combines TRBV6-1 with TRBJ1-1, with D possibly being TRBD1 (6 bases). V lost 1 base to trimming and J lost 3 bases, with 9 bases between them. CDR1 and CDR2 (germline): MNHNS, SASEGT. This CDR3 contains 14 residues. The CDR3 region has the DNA TGTGCCAGCAGTGAAGATTACAGGGACACTGAAGCTTTCTTT. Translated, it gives CASSEDYRDTEAFF.

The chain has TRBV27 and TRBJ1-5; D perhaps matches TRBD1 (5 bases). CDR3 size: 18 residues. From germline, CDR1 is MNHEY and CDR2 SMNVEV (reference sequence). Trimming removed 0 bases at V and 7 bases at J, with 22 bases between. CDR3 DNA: TGTGCCAGCAGTTTATCTTATTGGCAGGGAGGTTTGGGGCAGCCCCAGCATTTT. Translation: CASSLSYWQGGLGQPQHF.

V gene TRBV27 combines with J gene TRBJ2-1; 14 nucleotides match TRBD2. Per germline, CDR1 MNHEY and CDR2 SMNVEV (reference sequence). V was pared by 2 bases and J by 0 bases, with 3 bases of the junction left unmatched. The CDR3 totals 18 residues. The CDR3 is CASSLRTSGGSSYNEQFF. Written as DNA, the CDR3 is TGTGCCAGCAGTTTACGGACTAGCGGGGGGAGCTCCTACAATGAGCAGTTCTTC.

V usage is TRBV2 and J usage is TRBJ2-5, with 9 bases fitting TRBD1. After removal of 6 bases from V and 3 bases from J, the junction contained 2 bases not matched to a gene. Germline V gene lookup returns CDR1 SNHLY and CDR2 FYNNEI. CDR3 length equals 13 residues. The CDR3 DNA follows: TGTGCCAGCAGGGGGGACAGGGAAGAGACCCAGTACTTC. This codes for CASRGDREETQYF.

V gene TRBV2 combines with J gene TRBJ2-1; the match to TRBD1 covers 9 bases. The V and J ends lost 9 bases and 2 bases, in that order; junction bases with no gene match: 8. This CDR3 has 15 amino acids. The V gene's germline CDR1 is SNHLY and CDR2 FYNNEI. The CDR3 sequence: CASWGQGITYNEQFF. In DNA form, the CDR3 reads TGTGCCAGTTGGGGACAGGGAATTACCTACAATGAGCAGTTCTTC.

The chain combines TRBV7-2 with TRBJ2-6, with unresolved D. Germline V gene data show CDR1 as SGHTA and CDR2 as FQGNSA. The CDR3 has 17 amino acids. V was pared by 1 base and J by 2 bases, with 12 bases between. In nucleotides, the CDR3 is TGTGCCAGCAGCTTAGTGCGGATCCGGACTGGGGCCAACGTCCTGACTTTC. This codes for CASSLVRIRTGANVLTF.

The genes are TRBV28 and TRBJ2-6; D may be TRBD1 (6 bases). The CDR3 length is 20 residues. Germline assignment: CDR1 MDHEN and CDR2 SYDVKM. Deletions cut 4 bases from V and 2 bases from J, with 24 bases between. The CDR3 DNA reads TGTGCCAGCAGTTCAAATCCCGGGACACTCAAGGGTACTGGGGCCAACGTCCTGACTTTC. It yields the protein CASSSNPGTLKGTGANVLTF.

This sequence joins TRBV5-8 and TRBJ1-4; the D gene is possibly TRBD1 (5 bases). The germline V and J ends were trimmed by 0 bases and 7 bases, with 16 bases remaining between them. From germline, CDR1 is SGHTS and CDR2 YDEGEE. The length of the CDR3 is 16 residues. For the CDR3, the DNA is TGTGCCAGCAGCTTGGCGGGAGGGCAGGGCGGTGAAAAACTGTTTTTT. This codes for CASSLAGGQGGEKLFF.

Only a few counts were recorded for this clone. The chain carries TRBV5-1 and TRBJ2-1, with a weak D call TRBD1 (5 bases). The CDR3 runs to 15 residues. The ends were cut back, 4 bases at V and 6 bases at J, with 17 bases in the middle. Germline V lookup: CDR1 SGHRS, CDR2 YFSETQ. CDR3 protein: CASSLTVHTSNEQFF. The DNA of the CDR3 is TGCGCCAGCAGCCTGACAGTTCACACCTCCAATGAGCAGTTCTTC.

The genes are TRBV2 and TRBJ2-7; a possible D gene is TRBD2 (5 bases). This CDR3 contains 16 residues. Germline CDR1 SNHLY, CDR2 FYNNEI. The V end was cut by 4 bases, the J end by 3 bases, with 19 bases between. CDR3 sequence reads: CASSGGLDLEFYEQYF. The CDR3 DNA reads TGTGCCAGCAGTGGAGGGCTGGACCTGGAATTCTACGAGCAGTACTTC.

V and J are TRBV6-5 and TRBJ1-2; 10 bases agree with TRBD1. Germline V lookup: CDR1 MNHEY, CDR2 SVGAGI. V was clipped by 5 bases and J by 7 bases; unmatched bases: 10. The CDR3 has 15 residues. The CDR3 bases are TGTGCCAGCAGTGCCTGGACAGGGGGGGTGGGTGGCTACACCTTC. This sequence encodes CASSAWTGGVGGYTF.

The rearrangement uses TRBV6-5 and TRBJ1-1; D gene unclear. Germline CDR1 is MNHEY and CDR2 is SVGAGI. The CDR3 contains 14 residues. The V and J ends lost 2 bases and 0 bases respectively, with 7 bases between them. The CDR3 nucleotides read TGTGCCAGCAGTTACGGGCGCTTGAACACTGAAGCTTTCTTT. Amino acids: CASSYGRLNTEAFF.

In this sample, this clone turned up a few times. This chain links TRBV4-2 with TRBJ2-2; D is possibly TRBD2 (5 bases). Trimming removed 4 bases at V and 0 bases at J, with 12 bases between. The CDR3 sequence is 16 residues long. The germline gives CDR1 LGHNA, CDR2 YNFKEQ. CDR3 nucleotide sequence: TGTGCCAGCAGCCCAGAGAGCGGAGCGAACACCGGGGAGCTGTTTTTT. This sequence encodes CASSPESGANTGELFF.

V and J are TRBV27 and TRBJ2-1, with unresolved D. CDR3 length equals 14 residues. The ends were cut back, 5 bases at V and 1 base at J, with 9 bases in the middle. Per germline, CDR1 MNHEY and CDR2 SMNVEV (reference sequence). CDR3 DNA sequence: TGTGCCAGCAGTGACCTAGTATCCTACAATGAGCAGTTCTTC. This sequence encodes CASSDLVSYNEQFF.

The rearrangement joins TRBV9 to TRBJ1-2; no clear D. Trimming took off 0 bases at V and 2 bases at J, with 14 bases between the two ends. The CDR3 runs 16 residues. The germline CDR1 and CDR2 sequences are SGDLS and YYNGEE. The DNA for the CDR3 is TGTGCCAGCAGCGTAGGGTCGGCTCCCAGGAACTATGGCTACACCTTC. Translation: CASSVGSAPRNYGYTF. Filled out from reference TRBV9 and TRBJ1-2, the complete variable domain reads DSGVTQTPKHLITATGQRVTLRCSPRSGDLSVYWYQQSLDQGLQFLIQYYNGEERAKGNILERFSAQQFPDLHSELNLSSLELGDSALYFCASSVGSAPRNYGYTFGSGTRLTVV.

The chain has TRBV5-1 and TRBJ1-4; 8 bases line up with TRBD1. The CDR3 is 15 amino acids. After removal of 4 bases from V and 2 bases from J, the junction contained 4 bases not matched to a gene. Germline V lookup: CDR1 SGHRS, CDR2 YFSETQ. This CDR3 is CASSERQGTNEKLFF. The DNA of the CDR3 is TGCGCCAGCAGCGAGAGACAGGGGACTAATGAAAAACTGTTTTTT.

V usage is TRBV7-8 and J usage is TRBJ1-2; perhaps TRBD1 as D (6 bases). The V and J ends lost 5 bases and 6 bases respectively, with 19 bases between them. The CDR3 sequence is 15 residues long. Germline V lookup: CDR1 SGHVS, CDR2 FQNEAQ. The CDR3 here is CASSRRQVSADGYTF. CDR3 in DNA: TGTGCCAGCAGCCGGAGACAGGTCTCCGCGGATGGCTACACCTTC.

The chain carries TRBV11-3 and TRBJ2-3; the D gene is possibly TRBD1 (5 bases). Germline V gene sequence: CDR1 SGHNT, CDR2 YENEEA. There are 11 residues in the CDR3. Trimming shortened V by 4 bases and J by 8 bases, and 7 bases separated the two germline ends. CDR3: CASSSDSTQYF. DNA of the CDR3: TGTGCCAGCAGCTCTGACAGTACGCAGTATTTT. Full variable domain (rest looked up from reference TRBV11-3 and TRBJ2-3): EAGVVQSPRYKIIEKKQPVAFWCNPISGHNTLYWYLQNLGQGPELLIRYENEEAVDDSQLPKDRFSAERLKGVDSTLKIQPAELGDSAVYLCASSSDSTQYFGPGTRLTVL.

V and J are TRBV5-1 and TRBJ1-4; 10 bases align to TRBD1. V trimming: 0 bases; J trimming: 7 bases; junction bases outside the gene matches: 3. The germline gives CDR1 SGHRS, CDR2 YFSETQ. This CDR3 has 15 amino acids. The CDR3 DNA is TGCGCCAGCAGCTTGGTGGGGACAGGGGCTGAAAAACTGTTTTTT. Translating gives CASSLVGTGAEKLFF.

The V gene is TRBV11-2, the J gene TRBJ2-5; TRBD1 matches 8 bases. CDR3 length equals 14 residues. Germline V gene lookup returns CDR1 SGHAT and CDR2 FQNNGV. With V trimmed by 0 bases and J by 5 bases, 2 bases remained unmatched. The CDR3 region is CASSLDRGRETQYF. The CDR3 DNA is TGTGCCAGCAGCTTAGACAGGGGGCGGGAGACCCAGTACTTC.

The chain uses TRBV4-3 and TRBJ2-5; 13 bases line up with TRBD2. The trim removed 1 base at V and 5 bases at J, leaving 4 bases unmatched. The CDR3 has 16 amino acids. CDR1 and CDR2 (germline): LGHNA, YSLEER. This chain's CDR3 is CASSQGTSGGAETQYF. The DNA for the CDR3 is TGCGCCAGCAGCCAAGGTACTAGCGGGGGGGCGGAGACCCAGTACTTC.